This TCR beta chain was recovered during a study of regulatory T cells in long-lasting Graves disease (dated by TCRdb to the early 2020s). Some background on the complete study: To count as having persistent Graves' disease, a patient had to have received antithyroid drug treatment for over 5 years with TSH receptor autoantibodies remaining persistently positive. Peripheral blood TCR sequencing and RNA sequencing compared persistent Graves' disease patients with newly diagnosed Graves' disease patients. The study was registered as a clinical trial and conducted in China. TCR sequencing covered roughly 13 persistent and some 20 newly diagnosed Graves' disease patients, approximately 33 samples in total. Persistent Graves' disease patients in the clinical cohort had taken antithyroid drugs for around 10 years on average. What the authors observed across the whole study: Patients with persistent disease shared more public clonotypes (fewer than 3,000) than newly diagnosed patients did (around 1,000). The authors acknowledged the small sample size as a limitation that may reduce accuracy. Only the TCR beta chain was sequenced and analyzed. Lower TCR Shannon entropy and fewer highly expanded clones were observed in persistent Graves' disease patients than in newly diagnosed patients, which suggested clonal expansion. TRBV28, TRBJ1-2 and TRBJ2-5 were preferentially used in persistent disease, while TRBV20-1 and TRBJ2-1 were favored in newly diagnosed disease. Because the primary lesion, thyroid tissue, could not be accessed, the study looked at peripheral blood alone.

Interpreted using the paper, the time point label stands for: persistent/refractory GD, antithyroid drugs over 5 years with positive TRAb. For both TCR sequencing and RNA sequencing, RNA was extracted from PBMCs in TRIzol. Graves' disease was diagnosed according to American Thyroid Association guidelines. Patients for the study were recruited at an endocrinology department in Xi'an, China. From each patient, 7.5 to 9.5 milliliters of peripheral blood was collected into an EDTA anticoagulant tube. Ficoll Paque Plus density gradient separation was used to isolate PBMCs, and no further T cell sorting was performed. An Agilent 2100 Bioanalyzer and agarose gel were used to assess RNA quality, and a NanoDrop 2000 was used to measure RNA concentration. Libraries were made using multiplex PCR. Sequencing relied on an Illumina HiSeq 4000. iRepertoire HTBI primers and Arm-PCR amplification of CDR3 regions were used to construct TCR beta libraries. PCR products were gel purified before sequencing. In the paper's pipeline: Across samples, around 58 TRBV and 13 to 15 TRBJ segments were identified and used for gene usage analysis of CDR3 amino acid clonotypes. COPE and FqMerger were used to merge filtered high-quality paired reads into contigs. BLAST was used to align contigs to the IMGT TRBV, TRBD and TRBJ reference genes, and CDR3 was defined following IMGT. Any clonotype with a frequency above 0.1% was counted as a highly expanded clone. Shannon entropy was used to measure repertoire diversity, and the Gini coefficient was used to measure V-J evenness. Clonotypes shared by more than one individual were considered public. In-frame beta chains were kept once TCRdb had trimmed the public reads at Q25 with fastp and called clones with MiXCR. Entries are consolidated by CDR3 protein sequence, retaining the most common genes and DNA. The authors' filters were not applied to this entry. Present in this sample are 700,000 or so distinct CDR3 sequences, 30% of which were seen just once. Around 42% of the sample goes to the ten largest clones.

Reading the germline V gene gives CDR1 SGHAT and CDR2 FQNNGV. The CDR3 runs 16 amino acids, cysteine and phenylalanine included. The CDR3 DNA has 48 bases and is translated from base 1. At the junction V is shortened by 1 base and J by 2 bases, with 14 bases in between. Of note for this clonotype: This receptor's antigen is unknown. No much larger clonotype is one base removed from it; base qualities were not supplied.

The V and J segments used are TRBV11-2 and TRBJ2-5, with TRBD1 perhaps the D gene, on 5 matching bases. This TCR came from a female donor with Graves disease. Specimen: peripheral blood mononuclear cells (PBMCs), collected when the disease was refractory, from a patient treated with antithyroid drugs. The nucleotide sequence is TGTGCCAGCAGCTTAGTCCCCAGCAGGGTTCAAGAGACCCAGTACTTC. Its protein is CASSLVPSRVQETQYF.